This T cell receptor beta chain comes out of a study of blood T cell repertoires in COVID-19. Across the whole study: Samples of COVID-19 (acute and convalescent) were obtained from the United States, Italy and Spain. In each case, the material was cDNA or gDNA derived from T cells, B-cell-depleted T cells, or PBMCs.

Per the authors' pipeline: Amplification from reference gene primers served as the basis for estimated nucleated cell counts. Using immunoSEQ multiplex PCR, the repertoire was profiled, and TCRdb retains in-frame clones only, with some absent. The V and J calls and the clone size are those of that table, but D and trimming were determined from the DNA. The sample shows 250,000 to 300,000 clones, around four fifths of them seen only once. The CDR3 extends over 15 amino acids. The germline gives CDR1 SGHTA, CDR2 FQGNSA. V was shortened by 6 bases and J by 0 bases, with 13 bases between the two germline ends.

The clonotype originates from a man aged 55 to 70 who had recovered from COVID-19. Material: peripheral blood. The chain joins TRBV7-2 to TRBJ2-3, with D perhaps TRBD1 (6 bases). The CDR3 region has the DNA TGTGCCAGCAGGTCCGGACAGTCTAGCACAGATACGCAGTATTTT. Protein: CASRSGQSSTDTQYF.